Sequencing of this TCR beta chain was carried out in a study of cytomegalovirus exposure and HLA in healthy donors (dated by TCRdb to about 2017). Study-level background: In an earlier analysis of under 600 of the donors, approximately 260 Gb of sequence data and 120 million or so unique TCR beta sequences from about 190 million T cells were reported. Approximately 300 gigabases of sequencing data and roughly 90 million unique TCR sequences were included in an early release covering about 620 HLA-typed donors. The genetic ancestry cluster associated with self-reported Caucasian donors included about 81% of the approximately 410 genotyped donors. The study aimed to test whether cataloging public T cell receptors could reveal signatures of past pathogen exposure. The study profiled the T cell repertoires of approximately 700 subjects by immunosequencing and related them to cytomegalovirus serostatus. In addition to the first cohort of roughly 700 subjects, a separate validation cohort of around 110 different subjects was used. To predict cytomegalovirus infection status, the study combined high-throughput TCR immunosequencing, statistical association of individual TCRs with disease status, and machine learning. To study patterns of TCR occurrence, a later analysis re-analyzed previously published TCR beta repertoires from 666 donors and added high-resolution HLA genotyping. The later analysis used no new phenotypic data to find candidate immune exposures, relying instead on TCR beta sequences and their occurrence across donors. In an earlier analysis of 587 of the donors, high-throughput TCR beta sequencing was used to judge whether each TCR beta V gene segment behaved as functional or pseudogenic. Donor age, sex, ethnicity and CMV serostatus were collected together with the repertoire data. A later genetic analysis used genome-wide SNP genotypes for about 65% of the 666 donors, treating that subset as a discovery cohort. Every repertoire in the discovery cohort had been generated on one and the same sequencing platform. HLA typing included class I and class II loci at four-digit resolution. Typing coverage varied by locus: roughly 629-640 donors for A, B, C, DRB1 and DQB1; more than 500 for DQA1; 606 for DPA1; around 490 for DPB1. Because of strong linkage in the cohort, four to six DR-DQ haplotypes were treated as single units for association and clustering. Across around 400 genotyped donors of the cohort, an average of roughly 250,000 unique TCR beta nucleotide sequences per donor were sequenced, and roughly 17% of those sequences were non-productive.

Library preparation used the immunoSEQ multiplex PCR assay. For the multiplex PCR, a mixture combining 60 forward primers for TCR Vbeta segments and 13 reverse primers for TCR Jbeta segments was used. A multiplex PCR assay on genomic DNA amplified the CDR3 region of rearranged TCR beta genes. The Illumina HiSeq System was used to sequence the amplified TCR beta libraries as 87-base-pair reads. Regarding the original processing steps: A later analysis counted tens of millions of unique TCR beta chains across the 666 repertoires, and roughly 10 million of these chains were shared by at least two donors. Raw reads were error-corrected and collapsed into unique sequences by a nearest-neighbor algorithm in which closely related sequences were merged to remove PCR and sequencing errors. CDR3 sequences were aligned to IMGT reference sequences to assign V, D and J gene segments. For a sequence to be retained, a match of at least six nucleotides was required to both a V gene segment and a J gene segment. A rearrangement counted as productive if the CDR3 had no stop codons and remained in frame with V and J, and every other rearrangement counted as non-productive. CDR3 was defined according to IMGT convention as the region running from the second conserved V-encoded cysteine to the conserved J-encoded phenylalanine. In an earlier analysis of some 550 of the donors, sequences lacking an unambiguous match to a single V gene segment were excluded. In an earlier analysis of approximately 550 of the donors, V segments were called functional above 56.7% productive rearrangements and were called segregating when the between-donor standard deviation exceeded 5%. A statistical classification framework was built for diagnosing cytomegalovirus status from the catalog of TCR beta chain sequences. V and J gene assignment, in a later analysis, came from comparing TCR nucleotide sequences with IMGT/GENE-DB human TR gene sequences. Using the TCRdist pipeline, a later analysis assigned CDR3 sequences along with most-parsimonious VDJ recombination scenarios. In a later analysis, each TCR beta chain was defined by its CDR3 amino acid sequence together with its V-gene family, and reads without a unique V-gene family were excluded. In a later analysis, 450 to 600 highly shared, low-generation-probability nucleotide sequences were removed to address suspected cross-contamination and a sequencing artifact. A later analysis calculated a clonal expansion index for each public chain from normalized within-repertoire ranks of inferred template counts. In a later analysis, generation probabilities were computed using a VDJ recombination model fitted to out-of-frame rearrangements, and the results were checked against IGoR. In a later analysis, hypergeometric tests were used to score TCR-TCR, TCR-HLA and TCR-CMV co-occurrence, with a repertoire-size bias correction applied to TCR pairs. To estimate false discovery rates, a later analysis permuted the HLA or CMV assignments 20 times. In a later analysis, co-occurring TCRs were grouped using DBSCAN, with TCRdist sequence similarity added in when clustering inside HLA-allele-positive subsets. Repertoires with fewer than 30,000 or more than 120,000 public chains, plus five repertoires with anomalous nucleotide sharing, were excluded from co-occurrence clustering. Imported from immuneACCESS, the table was reduced by TCRdb to in-frame sequences with V and J called. These copies leave out some clones; in studies compared against another copy, an unresolved V gene accounts for under half, and the cause of the remainder is not known. V and J calls plus clone size are reproduced from that table; the DNA served to infer D and trimming. The sample table records under 150,000 clones; 70% to 80% of these occur just once. Approximately 9.1% of the sample lies in the top ten.

Comment on this clone: What antigen it recognizes has not been identified. Base qualities are not at hand, and no much larger clone is one base apart.

The germline V gene (reference sequence) supplies CDR1 GTSNPN and CDR2 SVGIG. The CDR3 numbers 16 residues from cysteine through phenylalanine. Kept here is only the CDR3 DNA, which spans 48 bases and is read in frame from base 1. V trim: 3 bases; J trim: 0 bases; unmatched bases: 8. In total, roughly 670 healthy bone marrow donors made up the cohort. Cohort members were all nominally healthy when sampled, although unrecorded immune exposures were likely present. The donor was CMV seropositive and belonged to the group of 250 to 300 seropositive cohort members. A peripheral blood sample was collected from each donor, and TCR beta sequencing was performed on peripheral blood mononuclear cells. The Qiagen DNeasy Blood Extraction Kit was used to extract genomic DNA from the blood cell samples. On the study overall, not on this receptor specifically: In a later analysis, HLA-associated TCR beta chains showed more clonal expansion and lower generation probabilities than non-associated chains that were equally common. This cohort had only TCR beta chains sequenced, and the lack of alpha or paired-chain data limited which features could be detected. According to a later analysis, TCR association rates differed among HLA loci, with DRB1 alleles showing the most associated TCRs and HLA-C alleles showing the fewest. According to a later genetic analysis, donors in an Asian-associated ancestry cluster had fewer N-insertions in productive TCRs than the approximately 610-donor mean. The sequencing pipeline was judged likely to have produced a cluster of highly shared sequence variants as a technical artifact. According to a later analysis, parvovirus B19, influenza, CMV and Epstein-Barr virus appeared linked to several top co-occurrence clusters. Because HLA typing was unavailable for some donors at each locus, only the typed subset was used in association tests. CMV serostatus was the only immune exposure information available for the cohort. A further reported finding was that TCR beta sequences accurately predicted the HLA-A and HLA-B alleles for most subjects in the first cohort. The authors suggested that the approach could potentially be extended to other disease states and immunological phenotypes. The 87-base-pair reads could not distinguish some IMGT-functional V segments, including TRBV6-2 and TRBV6-3, so those segments were excluded. Because counts were too low, about 18 rarely observed V segments, including chromosome 9 orphons, were left out of the earlier analysis of about 620 of the donors. An association between a missense DCLRE1C variant and V-gene and J-gene trimming of TCR beta chains was found in a later genetic analysis and replicated in an independent cohort. According to a later analysis, most CMV-associated TCR beta chains appeared to be HLA-restricted, and the HLA associations seemed to be driven largely by CMV exposure. The study gave a list of some 150 TCR beta chains associated with cytomegalovirus. The classifier was reported to diagnose cytomegalovirus status with high specificity and sensitivity in both the original and validation cohorts. The presence/absence analyses assumed that sequencing depth was roughly uniform across donors, and that assumption may not be true. In vitro tests confirmed that three of the cytomegalovirus-associated TCR beta chains recognize cytomegalovirus antigens. Linkage disequilibrium might explain the correlated functional status among segregating V segments, but an unknown experimental factor could not be ruled out. Most TCR sequences were observed very rarely across donors, whereas some public TCRs were present in many individuals. Assigning TCR associations to individual alleles was difficult when HLA alleles, especially DR and DQ, strongly co-occurred. At a false discovery rate of 0.05, a later analysis linked roughly 17,000 TCR beta sequences to specific HLA alleles. Broadly in line with IMGT annotations, most TCR beta V segments showed up in productive rearrangements about 87% or about 30% of the time in an earlier analysis of several hundred of the donors.

The sequenced material came from PBMCs. This receptor chain uses TRBV30 and TRBJ1-5, with 7 bases aligning to TRBD1. The source of this sequence is a woman in her forties or fifties in good health and CMV-seropositive. The base sequence is TGTGCCTGGAGCGACAACAGGGGCTATAGCAATCAGCCCCAGCATTTT. It translates to CAWSDNRGYSNQPQHF.